This T cell receptor beta chain was identified in a study of T cell responses to AZD1222 COVID-19 vaccine. General study points: Regions 160-218 and 743-854 held dominance among vaccine-associated CD4 TCRs, which spanned spike. Increased Spike-specific TCR breadth and depth were observed after two AZD1222 doses. A mostly white British donor set with more females was recruited, and clonal diversity was possibly underestimated. None of the repertoires were sampled until the peak T cell response had passed.

The germline CDR1 and CDR2 sequences are SQVTM and ANQGSEA. The CDR3 has 16 amino acids. After removal of 4 bases from V and 3 bases from J, the junction contained 13 bases not matched to a gene. Here immunoSEQ multiplex PCR was the method, and the copy in TCRdb shows in-frame clones only, minus some. The sample lists some 120,000 clones, about 89% seen once, with around 30% in the top ten. This clone was detected only a few times. Antigen: not known. The sequencing used peripheral blood, collected on day 0 of AZD1222 vaccination. This TCR was recovered from an adult in good health. The gene calls are TRBV29-1 and TRBJ1-2; 8 bases fit TRBD1. The CDR3 protein is CSVVEPLDRAYYGYTF. The CDR3 DNA is TGCAGCGTTGTCGAGCCGTTGGACAGGGCTTACTATGGCTACACCTTC.